This TCR beta chain was sequenced for a study of control samples from healthy donors and cancer patients. TCRdb's copy holds only in-frame clones and misses some; the assay was immunoSEQ multiplex PCR. The sample yields 230,000 or so clones, over 90% seen once. The germline V gene has CDR1 SGHRS and CDR2 YFSETQ. This CDR3 region has 14 residues. The trim removed 4 bases at V and 0 bases at J, leaving 2 bases unmatched. The receptor comes from a man aged 50 to 59 in good health. The chain combines TRBV5-1 with TRBJ2-3; the match to TRBD1 covers 7 bases. Sequenced material: blood. The CDR3, as DNA: TGCGCCAGCAGCCAGGGACAGAGCACAGATACGCAGTATTTT. This sequence encodes CASSQGQSTDTQYF.